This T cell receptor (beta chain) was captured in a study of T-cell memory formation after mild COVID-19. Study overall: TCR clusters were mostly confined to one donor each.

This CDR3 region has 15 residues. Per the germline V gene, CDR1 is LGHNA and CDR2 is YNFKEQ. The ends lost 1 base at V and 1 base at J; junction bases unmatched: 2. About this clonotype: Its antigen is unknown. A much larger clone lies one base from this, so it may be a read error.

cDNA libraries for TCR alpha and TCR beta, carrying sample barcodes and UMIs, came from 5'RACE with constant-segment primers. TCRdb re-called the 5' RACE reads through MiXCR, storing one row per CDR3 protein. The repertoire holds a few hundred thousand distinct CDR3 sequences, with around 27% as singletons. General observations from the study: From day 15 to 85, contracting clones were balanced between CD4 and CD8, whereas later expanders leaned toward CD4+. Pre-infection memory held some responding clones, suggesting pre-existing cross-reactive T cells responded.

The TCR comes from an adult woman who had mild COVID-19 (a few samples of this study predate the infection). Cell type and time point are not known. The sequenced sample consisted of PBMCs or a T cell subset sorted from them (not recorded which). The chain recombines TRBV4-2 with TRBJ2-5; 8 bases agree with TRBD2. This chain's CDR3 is CASSQVTSGQETQYF. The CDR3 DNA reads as TGTGCCAGCAGCCAAGTAACTAGCGGCCAAGAGACCCAGTACTTC.